A selection of T cell receptor beta chains follows, all from one sample in a study of a mutant IDH1 vaccine in newly diagnosed glioma. Their recognized antigens are unknown. Data came from immunoSEQ multiplex PCR; TCRdb stores just in-frame clones and leaves some out. The table shows 40,000 to 60,000 clones, with approximately 79% occurring only once. The sample was PBMCs, taken from a glioma patient whose treatment included an IDH1 peptide vaccine. The source of these receptors is a man aged 35-49 years with glioma. Both conserved end residues are part of each CDR3. D genes are given only for firm matches. Expanded clones get a size class; other rows say once, few or many, or leave the size out.

V,size,J,D,CDR3
TRBV18,NA,TRBJ1-2,TRBD1,CASSPEDRADYGYTF
TRBV5-5,NA,TRBJ1-5,NA,CASTPGMDDNQPQHF
TRBV6-5,NA,TRBJ2-2,TRBD1,CASNKDRGTGELFF
TRBV13,NA,TRBJ1-2,TRBD1,CASRPGQGVNGYTF
TRBV7-8,few,TRBJ1-2,NA,CASSPTGGISYTF
TRBV6-6,NA,TRBJ2-1,TRBD2,CASSYAGGAYEQFF
TRBV7-9,few,TRBJ2-3,NA,CASNKWADTDTQYF
TRBV10-1,NA,TRBJ2-7,NA,CASSEEGDRSAQSSYEQYF
TRBV2,once,TRBJ1-2,TRBD1,CASRNMGQGYGYTF
TRBV6-5,NA,TRBJ2-7,NA,CASSPDPLYEQYF
TRBV5-1,NA,TRBJ1-1,NA,CASRLGGARRMNTEAFF
TRBV4-1,NA,TRBJ2-5,NA,CASSQGPFDQETQYF
TRBV19,NA,TRBJ1-3,NA,CASSIRGLSGNTIYF
TRBV5-1,NA,TRBJ1-2,NA,CASSQMGTNYGYTF
TRBV29-1,NA,TRBJ2-1,NA,CSVDRDYNEQFF
TRBV30,NA,TRBJ2-5,NA,CAWSETGTETQYF
TRBV7-2,once,TRBJ2-2,NA,CASSWDWSGTGELFF
TRBV2,NA,TRBJ1-1,NA,CASTPGSTEAFF
TRBV5-6,NA,TRBJ1-1,NA,CASTRGQVGSTEAFF
TRBV4-1,NA,TRBJ2-1,NA,CASTRGTSTYNEQFF
TRBV18,NA,TRBJ1-1,NA,CASSRGNTEAFF
TRBV30,few,TRBJ2-1,NA,CGWSPSGVREQFF
TRBV27,NA,TRBJ2-7,NA,CASSYEGGREQYF
TRBV7-2,NA,TRBJ1-5,NA,CASSLDFSGNQPQHF
TRBV6-5,once,TRBJ1-2,TRBD1,CASSRDDRGNGYTF
TRBV5-1,few,TRBJ1-1,TRBD1,CASSLGDSDTEAFF
TRBV5-1,NA,TRBJ2-2,NA,CASSWLTGRETGELFF
TRBV11-2,NA,TRBJ2-7,TRBD2,CASSLDPTSAEQYF
TRBV7-8,NA,TRBJ1-2,NA,CASSLKGQSGGYTF
TRBV5-1,NA,TRBJ2-2,TRBD1,CASRPTGETGELFF
TRBV28,NA,TRBJ2-7,NA,CASSGIGTSYEQYF
TRBV9,NA,TRBJ1-6,TRBD1,CASSVTGTGASPLHF
TRBV7-9,NA,TRBJ1-1,TRBD1,CASSLGLFVTGSRAEAFF
TRBV7-6,NA,TRBJ2-3,NA,CASSPSQESTDTQYF
TRBV6-1,NA,TRBJ1-2,TRBD1,CASIEGTGGTYGYTF
TRBV2,few,TRBJ1-1,NA,CASSEEGSTEAFF
TRBV6-5,few,TRBJ1-2,TRBD1,CASTSQGGTNYGYTF
TRBV7-8,once,TRBJ1-6,NA,CASSLPPADSSYNSPLHF
TRBV7-8,NA,TRBJ1-2,TRBD1,CASSLRGTGLNYGYTF
TRBV5-6,few,TRBJ2-7,NA,CASSLDVLRNYEQYF
TRBV5-1,NA,TRBJ2-5,NA,CASSLVLARGETQYF
TRBV4-1,NA,TRBJ1-6,TRBD1,CASSQDPRTGDYNSPLHF
TRBV9,NA,TRBJ2-3,NA,CASSVWEDTQYF
TRBV5-6,NA,TRBJ2-5,NA,CASRPTGAGETQYF
TRBV7-3,once,TRBJ2-3,NA,CASSFRTLQTSTQYF
TRBV2,NA,TRBJ2-3,NA,CASSAYMVASTDTQYF
TRBV2,NA,TRBJ2-1,NA,CASSPGKGEQFF
TRBV12-5,NA,TRBJ2-2,TRBD1,CASGLPPSGTGGRWNTGELFF
TRBV10-2,NA,TRBJ1-1,NA,CASSESPPTGEAFF
TRBV2,NA,TRBJ2-2,NA,CASTSSYTGELFF